Described below is a single TCR beta chain sequence and its context. Its antigen is undetermined. These data come from a study of T cells expressing NK-cell markers. The study's findings and limits: Clarity on HCMV specificity was lacking for the expanded NKG2C+ T cell clones.

5'RACE template switching with UMIs generated TCR beta cDNA. TCRdb re-called the 5' RACE reads; one entry per CDR3 protein, DNA not given. The record lists 200,000 to 300,000 distinct CDR3 sequences, of which the ten most abundant hold around 0.37%. The germline V gene encodes CDR1 SGHRS and CDR2 YFSETQ. This CDR3 region has 16 residues. The source is a man younger than 35 in good health. Specimen: blood T cells: a sorted CD56 or NKG2C T cell subset, CD4+ or CD8+ T cells, or bulk PBMC T cells (not recorded which). The chain links TRBV5-1 to TRBJ2-7; TCRdb names TRBD1, which stays unverified in the absence of DNA. CDR3 sequence: CASSLQIGEPQGEQYF.